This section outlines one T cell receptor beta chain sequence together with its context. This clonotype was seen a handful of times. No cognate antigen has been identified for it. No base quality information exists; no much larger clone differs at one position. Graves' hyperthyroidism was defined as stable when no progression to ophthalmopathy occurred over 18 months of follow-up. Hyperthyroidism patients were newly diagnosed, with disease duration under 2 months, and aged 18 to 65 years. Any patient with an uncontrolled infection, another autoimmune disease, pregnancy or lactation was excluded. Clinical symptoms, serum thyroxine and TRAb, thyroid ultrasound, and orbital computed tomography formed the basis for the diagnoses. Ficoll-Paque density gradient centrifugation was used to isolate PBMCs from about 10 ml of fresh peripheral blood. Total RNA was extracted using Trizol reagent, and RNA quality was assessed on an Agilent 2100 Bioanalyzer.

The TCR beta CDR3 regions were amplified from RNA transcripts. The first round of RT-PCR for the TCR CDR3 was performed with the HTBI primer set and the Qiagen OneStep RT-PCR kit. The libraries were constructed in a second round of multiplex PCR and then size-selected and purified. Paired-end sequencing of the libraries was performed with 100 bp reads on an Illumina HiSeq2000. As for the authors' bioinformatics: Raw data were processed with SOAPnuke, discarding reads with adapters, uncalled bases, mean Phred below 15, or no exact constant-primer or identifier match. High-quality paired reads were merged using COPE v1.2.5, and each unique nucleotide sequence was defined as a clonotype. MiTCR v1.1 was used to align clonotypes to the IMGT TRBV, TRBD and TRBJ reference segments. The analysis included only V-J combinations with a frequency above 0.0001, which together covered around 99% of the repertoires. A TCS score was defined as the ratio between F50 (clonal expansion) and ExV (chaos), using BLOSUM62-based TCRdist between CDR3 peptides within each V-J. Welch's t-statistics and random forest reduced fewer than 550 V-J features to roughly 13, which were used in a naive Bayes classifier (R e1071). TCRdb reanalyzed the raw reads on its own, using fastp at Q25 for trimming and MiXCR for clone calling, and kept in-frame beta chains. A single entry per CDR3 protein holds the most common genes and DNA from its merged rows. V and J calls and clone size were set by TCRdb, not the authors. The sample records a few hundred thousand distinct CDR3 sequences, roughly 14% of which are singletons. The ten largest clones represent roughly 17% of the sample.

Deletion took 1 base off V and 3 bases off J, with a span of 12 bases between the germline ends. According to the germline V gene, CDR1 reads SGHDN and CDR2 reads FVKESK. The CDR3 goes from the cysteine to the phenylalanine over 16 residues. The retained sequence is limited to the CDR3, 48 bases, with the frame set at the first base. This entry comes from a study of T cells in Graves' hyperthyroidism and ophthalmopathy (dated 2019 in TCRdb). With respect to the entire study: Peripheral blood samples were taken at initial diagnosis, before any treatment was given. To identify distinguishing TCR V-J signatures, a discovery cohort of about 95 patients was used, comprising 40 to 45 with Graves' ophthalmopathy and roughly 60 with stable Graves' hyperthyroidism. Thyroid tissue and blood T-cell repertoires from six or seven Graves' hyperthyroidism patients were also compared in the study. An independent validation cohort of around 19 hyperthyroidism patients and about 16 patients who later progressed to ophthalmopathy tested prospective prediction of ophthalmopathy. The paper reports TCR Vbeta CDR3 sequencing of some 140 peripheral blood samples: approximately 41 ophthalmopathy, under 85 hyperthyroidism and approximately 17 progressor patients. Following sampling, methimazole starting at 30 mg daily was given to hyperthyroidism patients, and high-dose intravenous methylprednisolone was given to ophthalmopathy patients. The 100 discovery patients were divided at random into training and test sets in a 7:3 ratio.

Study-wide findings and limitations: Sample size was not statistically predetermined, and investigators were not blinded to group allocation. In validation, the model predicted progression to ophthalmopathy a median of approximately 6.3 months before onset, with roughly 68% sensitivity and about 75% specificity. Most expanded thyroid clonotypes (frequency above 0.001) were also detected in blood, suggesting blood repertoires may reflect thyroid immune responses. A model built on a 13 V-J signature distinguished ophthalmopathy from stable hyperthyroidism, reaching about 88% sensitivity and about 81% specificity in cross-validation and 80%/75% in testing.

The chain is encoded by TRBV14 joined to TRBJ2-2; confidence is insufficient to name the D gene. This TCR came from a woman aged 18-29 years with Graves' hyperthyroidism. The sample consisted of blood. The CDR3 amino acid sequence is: CASSQVLGSDTGELFF. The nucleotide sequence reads TGTGCCAGCAGCCAAGTGTTGGGGTCCGACACCGGGGAGCTGTTTTTT.